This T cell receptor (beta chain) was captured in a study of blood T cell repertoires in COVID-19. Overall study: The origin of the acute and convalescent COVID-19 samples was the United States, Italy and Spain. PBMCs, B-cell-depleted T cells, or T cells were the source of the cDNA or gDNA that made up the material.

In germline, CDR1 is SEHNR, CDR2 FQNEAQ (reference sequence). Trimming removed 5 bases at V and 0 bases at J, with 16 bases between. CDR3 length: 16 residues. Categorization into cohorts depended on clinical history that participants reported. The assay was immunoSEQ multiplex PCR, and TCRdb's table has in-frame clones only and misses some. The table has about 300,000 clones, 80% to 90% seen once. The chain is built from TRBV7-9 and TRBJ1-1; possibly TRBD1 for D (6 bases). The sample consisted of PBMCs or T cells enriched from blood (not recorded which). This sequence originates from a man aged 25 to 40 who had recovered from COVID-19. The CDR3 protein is CASSPQLQGMNTEAFF. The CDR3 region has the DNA TGTGCCAGCAGCCCACAGTTACAGGGCATGAACACTGAAGCTTTCTTT. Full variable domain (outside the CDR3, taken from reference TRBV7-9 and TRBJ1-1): DTGVSQNPRHKITKRGQNVTFRCDPISEHNRLYWYRQTLGQGPEFLTYFQNEAQLEKSRLLSDRFSAERPKGSFSTLEIQRTEQGDSAMYLCASSPQLQGMNTEAFFGQGTRLTVV.